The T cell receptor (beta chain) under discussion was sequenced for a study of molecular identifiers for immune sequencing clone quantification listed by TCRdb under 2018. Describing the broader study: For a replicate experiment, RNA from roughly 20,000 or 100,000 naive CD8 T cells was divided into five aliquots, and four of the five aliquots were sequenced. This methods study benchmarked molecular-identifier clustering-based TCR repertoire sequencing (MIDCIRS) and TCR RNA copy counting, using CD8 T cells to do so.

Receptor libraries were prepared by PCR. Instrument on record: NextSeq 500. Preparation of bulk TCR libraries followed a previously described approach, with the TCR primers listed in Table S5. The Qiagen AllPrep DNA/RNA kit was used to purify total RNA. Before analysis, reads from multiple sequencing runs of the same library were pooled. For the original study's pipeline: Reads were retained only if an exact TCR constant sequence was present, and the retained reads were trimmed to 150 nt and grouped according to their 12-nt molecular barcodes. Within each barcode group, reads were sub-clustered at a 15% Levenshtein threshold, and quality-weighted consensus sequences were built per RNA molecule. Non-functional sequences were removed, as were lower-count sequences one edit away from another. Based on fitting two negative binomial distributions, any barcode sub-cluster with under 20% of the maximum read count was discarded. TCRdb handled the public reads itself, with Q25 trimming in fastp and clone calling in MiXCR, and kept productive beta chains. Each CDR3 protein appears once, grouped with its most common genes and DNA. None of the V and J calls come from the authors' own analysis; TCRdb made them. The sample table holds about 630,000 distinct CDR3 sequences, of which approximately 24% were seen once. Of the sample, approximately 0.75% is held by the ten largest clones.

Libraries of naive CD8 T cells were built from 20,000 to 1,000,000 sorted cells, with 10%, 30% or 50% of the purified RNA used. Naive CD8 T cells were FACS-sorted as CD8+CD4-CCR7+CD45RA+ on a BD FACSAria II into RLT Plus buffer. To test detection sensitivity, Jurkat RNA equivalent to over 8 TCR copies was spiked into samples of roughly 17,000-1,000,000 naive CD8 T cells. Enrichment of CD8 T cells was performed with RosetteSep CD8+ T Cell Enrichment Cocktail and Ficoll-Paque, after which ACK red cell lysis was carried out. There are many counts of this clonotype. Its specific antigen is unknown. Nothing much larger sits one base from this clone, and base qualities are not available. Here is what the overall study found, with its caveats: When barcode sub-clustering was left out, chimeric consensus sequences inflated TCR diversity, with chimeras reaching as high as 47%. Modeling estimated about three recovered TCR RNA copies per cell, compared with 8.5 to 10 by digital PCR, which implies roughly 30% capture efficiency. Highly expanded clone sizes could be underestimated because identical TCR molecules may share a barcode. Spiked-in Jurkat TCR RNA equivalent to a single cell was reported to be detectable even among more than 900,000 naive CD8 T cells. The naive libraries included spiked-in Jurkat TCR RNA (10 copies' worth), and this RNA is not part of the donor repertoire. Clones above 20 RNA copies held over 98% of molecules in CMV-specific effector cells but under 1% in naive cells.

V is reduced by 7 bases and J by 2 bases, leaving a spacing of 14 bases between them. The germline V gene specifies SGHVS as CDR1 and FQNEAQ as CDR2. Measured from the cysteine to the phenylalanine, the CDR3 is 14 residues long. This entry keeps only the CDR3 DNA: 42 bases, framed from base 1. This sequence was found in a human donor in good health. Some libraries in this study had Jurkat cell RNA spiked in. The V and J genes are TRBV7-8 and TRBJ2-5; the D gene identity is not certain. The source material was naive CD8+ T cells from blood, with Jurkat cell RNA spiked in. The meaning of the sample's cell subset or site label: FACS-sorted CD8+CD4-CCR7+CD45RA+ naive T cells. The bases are TGTGCCAGCACAAGTCAGACCGAACAAGAGACCCAGTACTTC. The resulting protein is CASTSQTEQETQYF. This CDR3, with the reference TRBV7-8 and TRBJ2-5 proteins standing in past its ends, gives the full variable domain GAGVSQSPRYKVAKRGQDVALRCDPISGHVSLFWYQQALGQGPEFLTYFQNEAQLDKSGLPSDRFFAERPEGSVSTLKIQRTQQEDSAVYLCASTSQTEQETQYFGPGTRLLVL.